This T cell receptor (beta chain) was found in a study of OX40 agonist ivuxolimab in advanced cancers. As for the study in general: A diagnosis of hepatocellular carcinoma, melanoma, renal cell or head and neck cancer was present in dose-escalation patients. Earlier treatment with anti-PD-1, anti-PD-L1 or anti-CTLA-4 was permitted, and 30% to 40% had received some. Points from the study as a whole: With doses of 0.1 to 3.0 mg/kg, CD4+ and CD8+ blood T cells had undergone clonal expansion by week 6.

A word on this clone: The antigen is unknown.

The method was immunoSEQ multiplex PCR; TCRdb's version includes in-frame clones alone and lacks a portion of them. Seen here are fewer than 40,000 clones, over 85% observed once, and the top ten hold 0.8% to 1%. The timepoints at which blood was sampled were baseline, cycle 4 day 1, and cycle 7 day 1. This sequence was found in an adult with an advanced solid tumor such as melanoma, head and neck, liver or kidney cancer. This sample comprised CD4+ or CD8+ T cells sorted from blood, obtained in a trial of the OX40 agonist ivuxolimab.

The chain's CDR3 is CASSPEQGADETQYF. CDR3 nucleotides: TGCGCCAGCAGCCCGGAGCAGGGGGCAGACGAGACCCAGTACTTC. This chain links TRBV5-1 with TRBJ2-5; the match to TRBD1 covers 8 bases. This CDR3 region has 15 residues. Germline V gene lookup returns CDR1 SGHRS and CDR2 YFSETQ. Trimming cost V 4 bases and J 5 bases; bases outside gene matches: 10.